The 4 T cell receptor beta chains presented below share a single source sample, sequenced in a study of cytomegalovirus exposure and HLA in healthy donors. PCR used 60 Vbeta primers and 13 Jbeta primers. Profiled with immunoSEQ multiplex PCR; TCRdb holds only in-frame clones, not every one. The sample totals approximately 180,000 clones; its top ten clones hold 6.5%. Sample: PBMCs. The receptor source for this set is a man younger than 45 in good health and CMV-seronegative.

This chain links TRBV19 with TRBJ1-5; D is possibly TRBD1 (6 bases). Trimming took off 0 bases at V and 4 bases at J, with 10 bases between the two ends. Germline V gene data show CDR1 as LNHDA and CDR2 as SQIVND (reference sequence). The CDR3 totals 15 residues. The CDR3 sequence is CASSIESGQNQPQHF. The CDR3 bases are TGTGCCAGTAGTATAGAGTCGGGACAAAATCAGCCCCAGCATTTT.

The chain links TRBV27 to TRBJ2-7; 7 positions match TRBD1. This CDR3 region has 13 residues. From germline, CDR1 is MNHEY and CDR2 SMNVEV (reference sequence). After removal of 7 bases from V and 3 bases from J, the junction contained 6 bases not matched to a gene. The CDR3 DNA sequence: TGTGCCAGCACCTCGACAGGGTACTACGAGCAGTACTTC. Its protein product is CASTSTGYYEQYF.

CDR3 region: CASNRDGQETQYF. The CDR3 coding sequence is TGTGCCAGTAACAGGGACGGCCAAGAGACCCAGTACTTC. The chain is built from TRBV9 and TRBJ2-5; a possible D gene is TRBD1 (6 bases). V was shortened by 8 bases and J by 1 base, with 12 bases between the two germline ends. The CDR3 loop spans 13 amino acids. The V gene's germline CDR1 is SGDLS and CDR2 YYNGEE. The full variable domain, completed using reference TRBV9 and TRBJ2-5, is DSGVTQTPKHLITATGQRVTLRCSPRSGDLSVYWYQQSLDQGLQFLIQYYNGEERAKGNILERFSAQQFPDLHSELNLSSLELGDSALYFCASNRDGQETQYFGPGTRLLVL.

DNA of the CDR3: TGTGCCAGCAGCTTGGGCAGGTCCGAGCAGTACTTC. Protein sequence: CASSLGRSEQYF. The chain uses TRBV11-2 and TRBJ2-7; D gene unclear. The CDR3 has 12 residues. Trimming shortened V by 3 bases and J by 6 bases, and 9 bases separated the two germline ends. Germline V gene data show CDR1 as SGHAT and CDR2 as FQNNGV.